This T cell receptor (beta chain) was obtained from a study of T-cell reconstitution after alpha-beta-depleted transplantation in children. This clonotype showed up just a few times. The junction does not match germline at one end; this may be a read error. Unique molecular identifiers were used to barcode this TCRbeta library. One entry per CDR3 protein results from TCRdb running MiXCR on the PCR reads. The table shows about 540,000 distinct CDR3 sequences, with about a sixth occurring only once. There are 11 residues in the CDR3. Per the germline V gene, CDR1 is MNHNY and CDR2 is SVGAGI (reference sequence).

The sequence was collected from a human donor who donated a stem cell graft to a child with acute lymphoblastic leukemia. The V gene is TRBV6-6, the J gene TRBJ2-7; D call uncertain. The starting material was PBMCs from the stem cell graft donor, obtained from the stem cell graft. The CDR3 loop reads CASSSAGEQYF. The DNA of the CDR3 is TGTGCCAGCAGTTCGGCAGGCGAGCAGTATTTC.